This note documents a single TCR beta chain sequence. A single count supports this clone. Its antigen has not been determined. No base quality information exists; no much larger clone differs at one position. The data belong to a study of a mutant IDH1 vaccine in newly diagnosed glioma (dated by TCRdb to the early 2020s). With respect to the entire study: In the chemotherapy-containing groups, vaccination started alongside temozolomide cycles, whereas in patients who had radiotherapy alone it started 4-6 weeks after radiotherapy. Of the roughly 30 treated patients, 62.5% were male and about 40% were female, and a mean age of 40.4 years was recorded. Before enrollment, patients had received standard therapy of radiotherapy alone, temozolomide alone, or radiochemotherapy with temozolomide; most received the combination. Visit V12 was the week-35 safety follow-up and visit V13 was the week-47 end of study. Peripheral blood was collected at six visits: V03 (baseline), V05, V07, V10, V12 and V13. Longitudinal TCRB deep sequencing was done for some 26 treated patients, wherever samples were available for exploratory analyses.

Libraries were constructed by the immunoSEQ multiplex PCR assay. Rearranged TCR beta chain sequences were amplified with the hsTCRB Kit following the manufacturer's protocol. An Illumina MiSeq was used to sequence the TCRB libraries. Per the source publication's procedure: The kit vendor's proprietary platform handled demultiplexing, trimming and gene mapping. TCRdb took over this immuneACCESS table, retaining in-frame rearrangements with V and J assigned. Such tables are incomplete; in checked studies, under half of the missing clones stem from an unresolved V gene, and the remainder is unexplained. D and trimming were read from the DNA, whereas the V and J calls and clone size are those reported in that table. This sample comprises some 50,000 clones, less than 70% of them detected only once. Clones ranked in the top ten supply 4% to 6% of the sample. What the authors observed across the whole study: Availability determined which PBMC samples were chosen for TCRB deep sequencing. Across multiple MHC alleles, vaccine-induced immune responses were seen in more than 80% of patients. The authors noted that analyses of patient blood samples could not be reproduced because of sample limitations. No apparent relationship was observed between pseudoprogression and alterations in the top peripheral T cell clonotypes detected by TCRB sequencing.

The CDR3, cysteine through phenylalanine, is 15 amino acids long. This entry keeps only the CDR3 DNA: 45 bases, framed from base 1. The V and J ends are trimmed by 6 bases and 0 bases, leaving 14 bases between them. According to the germline V gene, CDR1 reads MNHNS and CDR2 reads SASEGT. The sample's time point, from its label and the paper: week 47, end of study. Each vaccine dose, consisting of 300 ug of a 20-mer mutant IDH1 peptide in Montanide, was administered subcutaneously with topical imiquimod. Patients were given eight vaccinations, in weeks 1, 3, 5, 7, 11, 15, 19 and 23, which matched visits V03 through V10. The donors had newly diagnosed IDH1-mutant astrocytomas of WHO grade 3 or 4 that showed loss of nuclear ATRX. The samples were drawn from NOA16, a multicentre, single-arm, open-label phase I trial in Germany that tested a mutant IDH1 peptide vaccine in humans for the first time. Genomic DNA for TCRB sequencing was extracted from EDTA blood using the DNeasy Blood and Tissue Kit.

This TCR was sampled from a man between 40 and 49 years old with glioma. Some clones in this sample may be carry-over from other donors' samples. The chain was built from TRBV6-1 and TRBJ1-2, with the D gene not clear enough to name. The sequencing here drew on peripheral blood mononuclear cells (PBMCs), taken from a glioma patient whose treatment included an IDH1 peptide vaccine. The CDR3 reads CASRYMTRTNYGYTF. The DNA is as follows: TGTGCCAGCAGGTATATGACAAGAACTAACTATGGCTACACCTTC.